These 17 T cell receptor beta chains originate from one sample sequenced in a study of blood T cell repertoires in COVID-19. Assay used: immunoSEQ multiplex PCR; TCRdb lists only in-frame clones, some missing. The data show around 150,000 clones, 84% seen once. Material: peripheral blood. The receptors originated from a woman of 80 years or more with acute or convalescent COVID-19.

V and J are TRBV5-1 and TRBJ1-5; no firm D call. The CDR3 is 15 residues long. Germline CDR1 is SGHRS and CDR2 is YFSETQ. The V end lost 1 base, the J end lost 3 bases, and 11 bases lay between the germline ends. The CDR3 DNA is TGCGCCAGCAGCTTGAGCGGTTATAACAATCAGCCCCAGCATTTT. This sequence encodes CASSLSGYNNQPQHF.

CDR3 loop: CASSPGQLYGYTF. CDR3 in DNA: TGTGCCAGCTCACCCGGACAGCTTTATGGCTACACCTTC. The V call is TRBV18, the J call TRBJ1-2, with a weak D call TRBD1 (6 bases). Germline values: CDR1 KGHSH, CDR2 LQKENI. V was shortened by 3 bases and J by 5 bases, with 10 bases between the two germline ends. CDR3 length equals 13 residues.

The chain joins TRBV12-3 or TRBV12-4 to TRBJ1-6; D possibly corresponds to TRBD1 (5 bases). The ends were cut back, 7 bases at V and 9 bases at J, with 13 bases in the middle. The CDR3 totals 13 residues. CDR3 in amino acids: CASTRVLGSPLHF. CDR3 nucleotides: TGTGCCAGCACCAGGGTCTTGGGTTCACCCCTCCACTTT.

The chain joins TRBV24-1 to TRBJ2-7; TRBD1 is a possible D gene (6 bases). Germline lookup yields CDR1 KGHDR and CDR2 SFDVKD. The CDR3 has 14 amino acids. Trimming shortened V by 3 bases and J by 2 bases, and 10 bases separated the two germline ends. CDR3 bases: TGTGCCACCAGTGATACGGGACAACCCTACGAGCAGTACTTC. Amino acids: CATSDTGQPYEQYF.

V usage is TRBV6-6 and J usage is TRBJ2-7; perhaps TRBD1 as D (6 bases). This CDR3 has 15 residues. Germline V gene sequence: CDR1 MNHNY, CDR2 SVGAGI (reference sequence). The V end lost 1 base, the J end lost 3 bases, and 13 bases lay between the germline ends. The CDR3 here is CASSYFQGSYYEQYF. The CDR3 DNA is TGTGCCAGCAGTTACTTCCAGGGGTCCTACTACGAGCAGTACTTC.

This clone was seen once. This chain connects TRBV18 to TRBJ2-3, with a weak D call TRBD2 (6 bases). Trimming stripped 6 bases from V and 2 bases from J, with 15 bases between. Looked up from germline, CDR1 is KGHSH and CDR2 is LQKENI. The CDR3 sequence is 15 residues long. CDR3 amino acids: CASSFRDFSTDTQYF. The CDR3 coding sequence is TGTGCCAGCTCGTTCCGGGACTTCTCCACAGATACGCAGTATTTT.

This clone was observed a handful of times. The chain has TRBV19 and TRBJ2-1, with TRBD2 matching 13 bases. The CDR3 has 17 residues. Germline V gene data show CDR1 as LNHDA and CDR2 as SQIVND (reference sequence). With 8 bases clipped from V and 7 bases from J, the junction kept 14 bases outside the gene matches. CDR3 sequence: CASYGLAGVAEGNEQFF. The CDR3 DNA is TGTGCCAGTTACGGACTAGCGGGAGTGGCCGAGGGGAATGAGCAGTTCTTC.

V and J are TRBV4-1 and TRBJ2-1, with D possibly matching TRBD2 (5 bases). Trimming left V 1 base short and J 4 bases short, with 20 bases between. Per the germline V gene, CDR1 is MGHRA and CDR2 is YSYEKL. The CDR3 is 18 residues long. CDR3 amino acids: CASSQALRRQRRYNEQFF. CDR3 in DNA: TGCGCCAGCAGCCAAGCCCTACGGCGTCAGCGGAGATACAATGAGCAGTTCTTC.

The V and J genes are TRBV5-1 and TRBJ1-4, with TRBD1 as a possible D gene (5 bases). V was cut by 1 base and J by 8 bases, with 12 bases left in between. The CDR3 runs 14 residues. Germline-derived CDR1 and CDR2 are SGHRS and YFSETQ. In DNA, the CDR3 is TGCGCCAGCAGCTTGACAGGCCTGGGGGAAAAACTGTTTTTT. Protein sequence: CASSLTGLGEKLFF.

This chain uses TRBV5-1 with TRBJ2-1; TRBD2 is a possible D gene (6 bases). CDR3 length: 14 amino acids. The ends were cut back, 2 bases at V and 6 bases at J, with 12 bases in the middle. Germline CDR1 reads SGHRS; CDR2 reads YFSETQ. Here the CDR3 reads CASSLTTSPNEQFF. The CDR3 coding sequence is TGCGCCAGCAGCTTAACGACTAGTCCCAATGAGCAGTTCTTC. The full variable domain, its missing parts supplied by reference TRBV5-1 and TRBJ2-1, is KAGVTQTPRYLIKTRGQQVTLSCSPISGHRSVSWYQQTPGQGLQFLFEYFSETQRNKGNFPGRFSGRQFSNSRSEMNVSTLELGDSALYLCASSLTTSPNEQFFGPGTRLTVL.

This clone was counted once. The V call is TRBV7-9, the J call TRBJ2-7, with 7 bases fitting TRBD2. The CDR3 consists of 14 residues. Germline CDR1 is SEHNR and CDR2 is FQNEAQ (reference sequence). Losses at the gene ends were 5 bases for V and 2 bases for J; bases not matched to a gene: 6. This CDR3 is CASSGGLGTYEQYF. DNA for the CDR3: TGTGCCAGCAGCGGAGGACTAGGGACCTACGAGCAGTACTTC.

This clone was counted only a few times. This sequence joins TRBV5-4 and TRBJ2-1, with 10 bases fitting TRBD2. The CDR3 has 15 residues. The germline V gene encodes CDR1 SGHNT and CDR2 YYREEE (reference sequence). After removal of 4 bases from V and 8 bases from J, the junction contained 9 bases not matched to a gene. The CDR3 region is CASSLASGGIDEQFF. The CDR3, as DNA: TGTGCCAGCAGCCTAGCTAGCGGGGGAATCGATGAGCAGTTCTTC.

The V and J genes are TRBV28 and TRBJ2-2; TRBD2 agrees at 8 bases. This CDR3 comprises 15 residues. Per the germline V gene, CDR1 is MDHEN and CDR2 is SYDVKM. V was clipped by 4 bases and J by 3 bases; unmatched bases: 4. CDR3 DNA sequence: TGTGCCAGCAGTTCTCAGCGGGAGTACACCGGGGAGCTGTTTTTT. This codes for CASSSQREYTGELFF. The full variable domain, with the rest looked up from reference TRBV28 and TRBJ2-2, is DVKVTQSSRYLVKRTGEKVFLECVQDMDHENMFWYRQDPGLGLRLIYFSYDVKMKEKGDIPEGYSVSREKKERFSLILESASTNQTSMYLCASSSQREYTGELFFGEGSRLTVL.

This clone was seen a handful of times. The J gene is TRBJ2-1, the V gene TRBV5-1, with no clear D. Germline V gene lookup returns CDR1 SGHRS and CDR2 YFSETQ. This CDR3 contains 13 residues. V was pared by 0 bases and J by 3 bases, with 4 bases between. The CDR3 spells CASSLASYNEQFF. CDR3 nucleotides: TGCGCCAGCAGCTTGGCCAGCTACAATGAGCAGTTCTTC.

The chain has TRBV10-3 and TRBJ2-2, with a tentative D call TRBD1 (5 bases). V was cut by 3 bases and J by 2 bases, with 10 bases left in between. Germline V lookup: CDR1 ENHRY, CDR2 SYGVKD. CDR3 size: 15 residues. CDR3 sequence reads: CAISDPQANTGELFF. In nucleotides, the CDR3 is TGTGCCATCAGTGACCCACAGGCTAACACCGGGGAGCTGTTTTTT.

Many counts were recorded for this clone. CDR3 sequence: CASRSPLGQAYNEQFF. CDR3 coding DNA: TGTGCAAGTCGCTCCCCCCTGGGACAGGCGTACAATGAGCAGTTCTTC. The genes are TRBV12-2 and TRBJ2-1; the DNA was not compared with TRBD1, the D call given in the table. TRBV12-2 is termed a pseudogene. The CDR3 is made up of 16 amino acids.

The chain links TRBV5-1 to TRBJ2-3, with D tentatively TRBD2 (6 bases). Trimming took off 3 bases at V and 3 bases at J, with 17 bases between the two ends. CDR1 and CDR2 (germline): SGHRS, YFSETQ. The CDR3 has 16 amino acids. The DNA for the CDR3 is TGCGCCAGCAGCTCCCTCAGGGAAGGAGGGACAGATACGCAGTATTTT. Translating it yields CASSSLREGGTDTQYF.